These 18 T cell receptor beta chains were sequenced from one sample in a study of CD8 T cells in Susac syndrome. RNA in amounts of roughly 0.45 to 1 ug was reverse transcribed with random hexamers. MiXCR, run by TCRdb on the immunoSEQ multiplex PCR reads, gives a single entry per CDR3 protein. The sample lists around 45,000 distinct CDR3 sequences, around 93% seen once, with about 0.41% in the top ten. The sequenced material came from CD8+ T cells from PBMCs. All receptors derive from a human donor in good health.

The chain recombines TRBV19 with TRBJ2-7; D ambiguous. CDR3 length equals 15 residues. Germline assignment: CDR1 LNHDA and CDR2 SQIVND (reference sequence). The V gene lost 2 bases and the J gene lost 0 bases, with 11 bases spanning the gap. The CDR3 loop reads CASSISWPSSYEQYF. As DNA, the CDR3 is TGTGCCAGTAGTATATCTTGGCCGAGCTCCTACGAGCAGTACTTC.

This clonotype was observed a single time. The J gene is TRBJ2-7, the V gene TRBV10-3; 7 positions agree with TRBD2. Germline assignment: CDR1 ENHRY and CDR2 SYGVKD. The CDR3 loop spans 14 amino acids. The CDR3 here is CATLVGSGTYEQYF. The CDR3 DNA sequence: TGTGCAACTCTTGTGGGGAGCGGGACCTACGAGCAGTACTTC.

The chain is built from TRBV30 and TRBJ1-1; unclear D gene. CDR1 is GTSNPN, CDR2 SVGIG, per germline (reference sequence). V dropped 0 bases and J dropped 6 bases, with 5 bases sitting between them. The CDR3 spans 11 residues. The CDR3 DNA reads as TGTGCCTGGAGTGTAGTCCCTGAAGCTTTCTTT. It yields the protein CAWSVVPEAFF. The whole variable domain, filled in from reference TRBV30 and TRBJ1-1, reads SQTIHQWPATLVQPVGSPLSLECTVEGTSNPNLYWYRQAAGRGLQLLFYSVGIGQISSEVPQNLSASRPQDRQFILSSKKLLLSDSGFYLCAWSVVPEAFFGQGTRLTVV.

The table lists this clonotype with a few counts. The chain carries TRBV5-1 and TRBJ2-7; 9 bases align to TRBD2. The CDR3 is 14 residues long. The germline gives CDR1 SGHRS, CDR2 YFSETQ. V lost 0 bases and J lost 6; bases outside the gene matches: 4. CDR3 region: CASSLAGTSIEQYF. The CDR3 coding sequence is TGCGCCAGCAGCTTGGCCGGGACTAGCATCGAGCAGTACTTC.

The CDR3 region is CSVEDLALLPSGNEQFF. The CDR3 bases are TGCAGCGTTGAAGATCTCGCCCTGCTCCCTAGTGGCAATGAGCAGTTCTTC. This sequence joins TRBV29-1 and TRBJ2-1; D gene uncertain. The germline V and J ends were trimmed by 0 bases and 6 bases, with 21 bases remaining between them. Per the germline V gene, CDR1 is SQVTM and CDR2 is ANQGSEA. The CDR3 is made up of 17 amino acids.

The V gene is TRBV29-1, the J gene TRBJ1-2; tentatively, D is TRBD1 (5 bases). CDR1 is SQVTM and CDR2 is ANQGSEA in the germline V gene. The V gene lost 7 bases and the J gene lost 6 bases, with 15 bases spanning the gap. The CDR3 sequence is 12 residues long. CDR3 bases: TGCAGCGCCCTGGGGGGTGATCATGGCTACACCTTC. It yields the protein CSALGGDHGYTF.

This chain's CDR3 is CASSLVSEYEQYF. CDR3 in DNA: TGTGCCAGCAGCTTAGTCAGCGAGTACGAGCAGTACTTC. The J gene is TRBJ2-7, the V gene TRBV7-9; D ambiguous. This CDR3 is 13 amino acids long. The germline gives CDR1 SEHNR, CDR2 FQNEAQ (reference sequence). Trimming shortened V by 1 base and J by 4 bases, and 8 bases separated the two germline ends.

This chain joins TRBV12-3 or TRBV12-4 and TRBJ1-2; the D is unclear. V was trimmed by 3 bases and J by 1 base, leaving 9 bases between them. The CDR3 contains 14 residues. The CDR3 sequence is CASSFRQYNYGYTF. For the CDR3, the DNA is TGTGCCAGCAGTTTTAGACAATATAACTATGGCTACACCTTC.

The chain uses TRBV7-9 and TRBJ2-3, with 9 bases lining up with TRBD2. The V and J ends lost 1 base and 2 bases, in that order; junction bases with no gene match: 7. The length of the CDR3 is 17 residues. The germline V gene has CDR1 SEHNR and CDR2 FQNEAQ (reference sequence). The CDR3 region is CASSLDTAGGFTDTQYF. The DNA for the CDR3 is TGTGCCAGCAGCTTAGACACGGCGGGAGGGTTCACAGATACGCAGTATTTT. Full variable domain (rest looked up from reference TRBV7-9 and TRBJ2-3): DTGVSQNPRHKITKRGQNVTFRCDPISEHNRLYWYRQTLGQGPEFLTYFQNEAQLEKSRLLSDRFSAERPKGSFSTLEIQRTEQGDSAMYLCASSLDTAGGFTDTQYFGPGTRLTVL.

This chain links TRBV11-2 with TRBJ2-3; perhaps TRBD2 as D (6 bases). The germline gives CDR1 SGHAT, CDR2 FQNNGV. V dropped 4 bases and J dropped 4 bases, with 12 bases sitting between them. This CDR3 is 14 amino acids long. The DNA for the CDR3 is TGTGCCAGCAGCTGGGGGGTCGGCCCAGATACGCAGTATTTT. Its protein product is CASSWGVGPDTQYF.

CDR3 sequence (DNA): TGTGCCACCAGCAGAGATAGGGCTAGCGGGGCCTACGAGCAGTACTTC. Translated, it gives CATSRDRASGAYEQYF. This rearrangement joins TRBV15 to TRBJ2-7, with 9 bases fitting TRBD2. V lost 0 bases, J lost 2 bases, and 5 bases stayed unmatched. This CDR3 is built from 16 residues. CDR1 and CDR2 (germline): LNHNV, YYDKDF (reference sequence).

The V gene is TRBV4-1, the J gene TRBJ2-2; 10 nucleotides agree with TRBD2. The germline gives CDR1 MGHRA, CDR2 YSYEKL. There are 19 residues in the CDR3. V dropped 1 base and J dropped 7; count of bases not matched to a gene: 15. The CDR3 region has the DNA TGCGCCAGCAGCCAAGGCGGGGTAGCGGGAGGTGATTTCGGCGGGGAGCTGTTTTTT. Its translation is CASSQGGVAGGDFGGELFF.

This clonotype occurred once. The chain recombines TRBV11-2 with TRBJ2-7, with unresolved D. V dropped 0 bases and J dropped 5 bases, with 8 bases sitting between them. In germline, CDR1 is SGHAT, CDR2 FQNNGV. The CDR3 is 13 residues long. In nucleotides, the CDR3 is TGTGCCAGCAGCTTAGAAGTCACGCACGAGCAGTACTTC. Its protein product is CASSLEVTHEQYF.

The chain carries TRBV29-1 and TRBJ1-2; TRBD1 might be the D (6 bases). This CDR3 contains 14 residues. V lost 4 bases and J 2 bases, leaving 14 bases between the germline ends. The V gene's germline CDR1 is SQVTM and CDR2 ANQGSEA. CDR3 in amino acids: CSVAGAGKNYGYTF. The CDR3 DNA sequence: TGCAGCGTTGCGGGGGCAGGGAAGAACTATGGCTACACCTTC.

The chain carries TRBV5-1 and TRBJ2-7, with D perhaps TRBD1 or TRBD2 (5 bases each). V was pared by 1 base and J by 5 bases, with 7 bases between. The CDR3 consists of 12 residues. The germline V gene encodes CDR1 SGHRS and CDR2 YFSETQ. CDR3 DNA sequence: TGCGCCAGCAGCTTGCGAGGGGACGAGCAGTACTTC. Protein: CASSLRGDEQYF.

The chain links TRBV6-5 to TRBJ2-7; the match to TRBD2 covers 12 bases. Germline V lookup: CDR1 MNHEY, CDR2 SVGAGI. The CDR3 is 14 amino acids. Germline trimming cut 5 bases from V and 1 base from J; bases unmatched to any gene: 0. CDR3 bases: TGTGCCAGCAGTACTAGCGGGGGGTCCTACGAGCAGTACTTC. It specifies CASSTSGGSYEQYF.

The chain joins TRBV19 to TRBJ2-5, with D possibly TRBD2 on 6 matching bases. The CDR3 runs 15 residues. CDR1 and CDR2 (germline): LNHDA, SQIVND (reference sequence). V lost 7 bases and J lost 2, with 17 bases in between. This CDR3 is CASTNVRDSQETQYF. In DNA form, the CDR3 reads TGTGCCAGTACCAACGTCCGGGACTCTCAAGAGACCCAGTACTTC.

This clonotype was counted once. The chain carries TRBV29-1 and TRBJ2-3, with D maybe TRBD1 (6 bases). In germline, CDR1 is SQVTM, CDR2 ANQGSEA. The CDR3 has 13 residues. Between the trimmed V and J ends, which lost 6 bases and 2 bases, there was a span of 12 bases. CDR3 sequence reads: CSVRDTLTDTQYF. DNA of the CDR3: TGCAGCGTACGGGACACCCTCACAGATACGCAGTATTTT.